The source of this TCR beta chain is a study of T cell repertoires in cytomegalovirus infection. TCRdb reprocessed the reads via MiXCR and lists one record per CDR3 protein. Of approximately 260,000 distinct CDR3 sequences in the sample, around 15% were seen once. This clonotype was seen more than once but under ten times. Per germline, CDR1 MNHNY and CDR2 SVGAGI (reference sequence). The V end lost 2 bases, the J end lost 4 bases, and 7 bases lay between the germline ends. The CDR3 runs to 13 residues. The receptor comes from a human donor in good health (CMV status not recorded). Some clones in this sample may be carry-over from other donors' samples. The J gene is TRBJ2-3, the V gene TRBV6-6; D unresolved. The material sequenced was CD8+ T cells from PBMCs. The CDR3 here is CASSYVTADTQYF. As DNA, the CDR3 is TGTGCCAGCAGTTACGTAACCGCAGATACGCAGTATTTT.